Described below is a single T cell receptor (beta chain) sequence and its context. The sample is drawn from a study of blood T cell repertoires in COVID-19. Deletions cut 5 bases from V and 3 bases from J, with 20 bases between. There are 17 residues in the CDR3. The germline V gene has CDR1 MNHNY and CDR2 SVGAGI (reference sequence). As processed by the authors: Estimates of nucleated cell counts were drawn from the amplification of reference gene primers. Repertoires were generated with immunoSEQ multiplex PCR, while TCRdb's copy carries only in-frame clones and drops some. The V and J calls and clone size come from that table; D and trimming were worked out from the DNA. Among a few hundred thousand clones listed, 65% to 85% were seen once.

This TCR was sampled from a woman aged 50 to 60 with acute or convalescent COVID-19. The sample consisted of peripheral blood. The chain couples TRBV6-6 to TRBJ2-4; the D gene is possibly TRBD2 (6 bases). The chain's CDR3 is CASSPQGGALRKNIQYF. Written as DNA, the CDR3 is TGTGCCAGCAGTCCCCAGGGCGGGGCGCTCCGCAAAAACATTCAGTACTTC.